This is a list of T cell receptor beta chains from one sample in a study of OX40 agonist ivuxolimab in advanced cancers. Method: immunoSEQ multiplex PCR; TCRdb's copy keeps in-frame clones and lacks some. The repertoire holds about 92,000 clones, with just over 90% as singletons. The source material was CD4+ or CD8+ T cells sorted from blood, sampled in a trial of the OX40 agonist ivuxolimab. The source of these receptors is an adult with an advanced solid tumor such as melanoma, head and neck, liver or kidney cancer. Each CDR3 is given with its conserved first and last residue. Fields, in order: clone size, D gene, V gene, J gene, CDR3 DNA, CDR3 protein. D genes are given only for firm matches. Size is stated for part of the rows, as once, few or many counts, or as a class when the clone is expanded.

>NA|NA|TRBV6-6|TRBJ1-2
TGTGCCAGCAGTTACTCGGGTCAGGGGAACTATGGCTACACCTTC
CASSYSGQGNYGYTF
>NA|TRBD2|TRBV6-4|TRBJ2-1
TGTGCCAGCAAAGCTAGCGGGAGGGAGAATGAGCAGTTCTTC
CASKASGRENEQFF
>NA|TRBD2|TRBV29-1|TRBJ2-5
TGCAGCGTTGCGCTAGCGGGAGGTAGGCAAGAGACCCAGTACTTC
CSVALAGGRQETQYF
>NA|NA|TRBV18|TRBJ2-7
TGTGCCAGCTCACCCGACCTAGGATCAGAGCAGTACTTC
CASSPDLGSEQYF
>once|NA|TRBV7-2|TRBJ1-1
TGTGCCAGCAGCTTAGGCGGTGTAGTGAACACTGAAGCTTTCTTT
CASSLGGVVNTEAFF
>NA|TRBD2|TRBV7-3|TRBJ2-7
TGTGCCAGCTCCCAGCGGGACTCCTACGAGCAGTACTTC
CASSQRDSYEQYF
>NA|TRBD1|TRBV27|TRBJ2-7
TGTGCCAGCAGTAACAGGGGGCATAACGAGCAGTACTTC
CASSNRGHNEQYF
>NA|NA|TRBV10-2|TRBJ1-1
TGCGCCAGCAGTGGCGGGAACACTGAAGCTTTCTTT
CASSGGNTEAFF
>NA|NA|TRBV6-5|TRBJ2-1
TGTGCCAGCAGTCAGAGTAGGGCCCAGGGGGAGCAGTTCTTC
CASSQSRAQGEQFF
>NA|TRBD1|TRBV10-3|TRBJ2-5
TGTGCCACGGGACAGGATGAAGAGACCCGGTACTTC
CATGQDEETRYF
>NA|NA|TRBV2|TRBJ2-5
TGTGCCAGCAGTGATCGGACAGCCCAAGAGACCCAGTACTTC
CASSDRTAQETQYF
>NA|NA|TRBV18|TRBJ2-3
TGTGCCAGCTCACTAACGACCACCCCCCCAGATACGCAGTATTTT
CASSLTTTPPDTQYF
>NA|NA|TRBV7-9|TRBJ2-4
TGTGCCAGCAGCGACAGTCTAGCCAAAAACATTCAGTACTTC
CASSDSLAKNIQYF
>NA|TRBD2|TRBV7-2|TRBJ2-3
TGTGCCAGCAGCCGTATAGGGACTAGCTTAGCAGATACGCAGTATTTT
CASSRIGTSLADTQYF
>NA|TRBD2|TRBV6-5|TRBJ2-2
TGTGCCAGCAGCCGACTAGCGGGAATTACCGGGGAGCTGTTTTTT
CASSRLAGITGELFF
>once|TRBD1|TRBV7-9|TRBJ2-7
TGTGCCAGCAGCAAAGTCAGAGGCGCCGGGGGGACAGGGACCTACGAGCAGTACTTC
CASSKVRGAGGTGTYEQYF
>few|NA|TRBV29-1|TRBJ1-2
TGCAGCGTTGGGACCCCTGCGGGCTACACCTTC
CSVGTPAGYTF
>NA|TRBD2|TRBV9|TRBJ2-5
TGTGCCAGCAGCGGGGGACTAGCTCAACAAGAGACCCAGTACTTC
CASSGGLAQQETQYF
>NA|NA|TRBV23-1|TRBJ2-5
TGCGCCAGCAGTCAAAACTGGAGGGAGACCCAGTACTTC
CASSQNWRETQYF
>NA|NA|TRBV7-2|TRBJ2-1
TGTGCCAGCAGCTTATTGCGAAGGGTCAGTGAGCAGTTCTTC
CASSLLRRVSEQFF
>few|TRBD1|TRBV5-1|TRBJ1-6
TGCGCCAGCAGCACCGGACAGGTATATTCACCCCTCCACTTT
CASSTGQVYSPLHF
>once|TRBD1|TRBV5-1|TRBJ2-6
TGCGCCAGCAGCTTGGGACGCACAGGGGTCTTCTCTGGGGCCAACGTCCTGACTTTC
CASSLGRTGVFSGANVLTF
>once|NA|TRBV5-1|TRBJ1-3
TGCGCCAGCAGCTTGGTGGGCTTGGCTGGGACTGCCTCTGGAAACACCATATATTTT
CASSLVGLAGTASGNTIYF
>NA|TRBD2|TRBV5-1|TRBJ2-5
TGCGCCAGCAGCCCGACTAGCGGGAGTCCCGAGACCCAGTACTTC
CASSPTSGSPETQYF
>NA|NA|TRBV30|TRBJ1-5
TGTGCCTGGAGTCCCCAACAGGGTTTTGCCCAGCATTTT
CAWSPQQGFAQHF
>NA|NA|TRBV5-1|TRBJ1-4
TGCGCCAGCAGCGCCGCTGGGACGGGTGAAAAACTGTTTTTT
CASSAAGTGEKLFF
>NA|NA|TRBV7-2|TRBJ1-2
TGTGCCAGCAGCTTTGTTCGCCGGCCGAACTATGGCTACACCTTC
CASSFVRRPNYGYTF
>NA|NA|TRBV28|TRBJ1-2
TGTGCCAGCAGTCCCCCAAGCTATGGCTACACCTTC
CASSPPSYGYTF
>few|NA|TRBV7-2|TRBJ1-2
TGTGCCAGCAGCTTTTCAGGGGATTGGGGCTATGGCTACACCTTC
CASSFSGDWGYGYTF
>NA|TRBD1|TRBV5-1|TRBJ2-1
TGCGCCAGCAGCTTGTACGAGGGGACAGTGTACAATGAGCAGTTCTTC
CASSLYEGTVYNEQFF
>NA|NA|TRBV28|TRBJ2-6
TGTGCCAGCAGCCAAACAGAGCGCTCTGGGGCCAACGTCCTGACTTTC
CASSQTERSGANVLTF
>NA|TRBD1|TRBV5-4|TRBJ2-5
TGTGCCAGCAGCACGAAAAGGGACAGACAAGAGACCCAGTACTTC
CASSTKRDRQETQYF
>NA|NA|TRBV5-8|TRBJ2-7
TGTGCCAGCAGCCTACCCGACCGTCGGGACTACGAGCAGTACTTC
CASSLPDRRDYEQYF
>NA|NA|TRBV18|TRBJ2-3
TGTGCCAGCTCACCGCTCGGGGGATCTAAGACAGATACGCAGTATTTT
CASSPLGGSKTDTQYF
>NA|NA|TRBV11-2|TRBJ1-2
TGTGCCAGCAGCTTAAAGGGAGGGCAGGGGATCTATGGCTACACCTTC
CASSLKGGQGIYGYTF
>NA|NA|TRBV7-2|TRBJ2-1
TGTGCCAGCAGCTCCGAGAACTTAAGGGAGCAGTTCTTC
CASSSENLREQFF
>NA|TRBD1|TRBV5-6|TRBJ2-5
TGTGCCAGCAGCCCTTCCGACAGGGTGTTCACACAAGAGACCCAGTACTTC
CASSPSDRVFTQETQYF
>NA|NA|TRBV23-1|TRBJ1-5
TGCGCCAGCAGTCATCGGGGGGGCTGTAGCAATCAGCCCCAGCATTTT
CASSHRGGCSNQPQHF
>NA|NA|TRBV5-1|TRBJ2-2
TGCGCCAGCTCGGACCTGAACACCGGGGAGCTGTTTTTT
CASSDLNTGELFF
>NA|TRBD1|TRBV18|TRBJ2-7
TGTGCCAGCACGCGGACCGGGACAGGGGTATACGAGCAGTACTTC
CASTRTGTGVYEQYF
>once|TRBD1|TRBV13|TRBJ1-1
TGTGCCAGCAGCTTAGTATTAGTACAGGGGTTTACTGAAGCTTTCTTT
CASSLVLVQGFTEAFF